The table lists the clone carrying this T cell receptor beta chain with a few counts. The sample originates from a study of blood T cell repertoires in COVID-19. In the study overall: T cells, B-cell-depleted T cells, or PBMCs provided the cDNA or gDNA that served as material.

Assay: immunoSEQ multiplex PCR; the TCRdb copy retains only in-frame clones and omits some. This sample has about 110,000 clones, with more than 75% found just once. Looked up from germline, CDR1 is SNHLY and CDR2 is FYNNEI. The CDR3 has 13 residues. The germline V and J ends were trimmed by 2 bases and 4 bases, with 6 bases remaining between them. This sequence originates from a man aged 35 to 55 with acute or convalescent COVID-19. What was sequenced was peripheral blood. The chain uses TRBV2 and TRBJ1-5; tentative D call: TRBD1 (5 bases). For the CDR3, the DNA is TGTGCCAGCAGTGAAAAGGGGAATCAGCCCCAGCATTTT. It is translated as CASSEKGNQPQHF.